The next 27 T cell receptor beta chains were all read from a single sample in a study of blood T cell repertoires in COVID-19. Sequencing was performed with immunoSEQ multiplex PCR; in TCRdb, only in-frame clones are kept and a portion is missing. The table has 98,000 or so clones, 75% to 90% seen once; the top ten hold more than 20%. The material sequenced was peripheral blood. The receptors come from a man between 60 and 70 years old with acute or convalescent COVID-19.

The V and J genes are TRBV11-2 and TRBJ1-1, with D unclear. Looked up from germline, CDR1 is SGHAT and CDR2 is FQNNGV. This CDR3 has 11 residues. Trimming pared 8 bases from V and 8 bases from J, leaving 12 bases between. As DNA, the CDR3 is TGTGCCAGCTTGGGCGTCCGAGAAGCTTTCTTT. This encodes CASLGVREAFF.

The rearrangement links TRBV6-2 or TRBV6-3 to TRBJ2-7, with D tentatively TRBD2 (5 bases). CDR1 is MNHEY, CDR2 SVGEGT, per germline. V was pared by 2 bases and J by 4 bases, with 9 bases between. The CDR3 totals 13 residues. CDR3 sequence: CASSYRGSYEQYF. CDR3 nucleotides: TGTGCCAGCAGTTACCGGGGATCTTACGAGCAGTACTTC.

V is TRBV27 and J is TRBJ1-1; D not resolved. Trimming took 3 bases from V and 5 from J, leaving 19 bases between them. CDR3 length equals 16 residues. Germline CDR1 is MNHEY and CDR2 is SMNVEV (reference sequence). The CDR3 sequence: CASSFNQGRGRTEAFF. CDR3 nucleotides: TGTGCCAGCAGTTTTAACCAAGGTCGCGGAAGGACTGAAGCTTTCTTT.

The DNA for the CDR3 is TGTGCCAGCACTCATAGGGGGCAGCCCCAGCATTTT. Encoded protein: CASTHRGQPQHF. The rearrangement joins TRBV12-3 or TRBV12-4 to TRBJ1-5, with D possibly TRBD1 on 6 matching bases. The length of the CDR3 is 12 residues. V lost 7 bases to trimming and J lost 7 bases, with 11 bases between them.

This clone was picked up one time. The rearrangement uses TRBV6-6 and TRBJ1-6; D not resolved. The germline CDR1 and CDR2 sequences are MNHNY and SVGAGI (reference sequence). With 7 bases removed from V and 8 bases from J, the gap between germline ends came to 15 bases. CDR3 length equals 14 residues. The CDR3 region has the DNA TGTGCCAGCAACCGATCCTTCCGGGATTCACCCCTCCACTTT. This sequence encodes CASNRSFRDSPLHF.

The chain is built from TRBV19 and TRBJ2-7; D is ambiguous. V was cut by 2 bases and J by 0 bases, with 8 bases left in between. CDR3 length: 14 residues. Germline values: CDR1 LNHDA, CDR2 SQIVND (reference sequence). The CDR3: CASSIFPSSYEQYF. The CDR3 nucleotides are TGTGCCAGTAGTATATTTCCGAGCTCCTACGAGCAGTACTTC.

The chain couples TRBV3-1 (or the pseudogene TRBV3-2) to TRBJ2-1, with 9 positions matching TRBD1. The CDR3 totals 14 residues. The germline V gene encodes CDR1 LGHDT and CDR2 YNNKEL (reference sequence). V lost 5 bases and J lost 8; bases outside the gene matches: 7. CDR3 loop: CASSKGQGYDEQFF. The CDR3 DNA sequence: TGTGCCAGCAGCAAAGGACAGGGGTACGATGAGCAGTTCTTC.

This clone was counted a single time. This chain links TRBV6-6 with TRBJ2-2, with TRBD1 identical over 7 bases. The CDR3 has 15 amino acids. Germline V gene lookup returns CDR1 MNHNY and CDR2 SVGAGI (reference sequence). Losses at the gene ends were 8 bases for V and 3 bases for J; bases not matched to a gene: 9. Here the CDR3 reads CASVRGQGDTGELFF. The CDR3 DNA reads as TGTGCCAGCGTCAGGGGTCAGGGGGACACCGGGGAGCTGTTTTTT.

The chain has TRBV28 and TRBJ1-5, with a weak D call TRBD1 (5 bases). Between the trimmed V and J ends, which lost 8 bases and 5 bases, there was a span of 19 bases. The CDR3 contains 15 residues. Germline V CDR1 and CDR2: MDHEN, SYDVKM. The CDR3 nucleotides read TGTGCCAGCGATTCGCCGGGTGTAGGGGATCAGCCCCAGCATTTT. Translating gives CASDSPGVGDQPQHF.

The chain links TRBV4-1 to TRBJ2-1; D gene unclear. Germline V CDR1 and CDR2: MGHRA, YSYEKL. The CDR3 contains 15 residues. Trimming took off 9 bases at V and 3 bases at J, with 18 bases between the two ends. DNA of the CDR3: TGCGCCAGTACAGCAATTGGATTGGGCTACAATGAGCAGTTCTTC. Translating gives CASTAIGLGYNEQFF.

This rearrangement joins TRBV27 to TRBJ2-1; weak D call: TRBD2 (6 bases). This CDR3 contains 18 residues. CDR1 is MNHEY, CDR2 SMNVEV, per germline (reference sequence). V was trimmed by 5 bases and J by 0 bases, leaving 20 bases between them. For the CDR3, the DNA is TGTGCCAGCAGTCCCCTGACGGGAGCCATTAGCTCCTACAATGAGCAGTTCTTC. Residues: CASSPLTGAISSYNEQFF.

The rearrangement uses TRBV2 and TRBJ1-4; tentatively, D is TRBD1 (5 bases). Germline-derived CDR1 and CDR2 are SNHLY and FYNNEI. The ends were cut back, 2 bases at V and 7 bases at J, with 11 bases in the middle. The length of the CDR3 is 14 residues. The CDR3 loop reads CASSEQDNVEKLFF. Written as DNA, the CDR3 is TGTGCCAGCAGTGAACAGGACAACGTTGAAAAACTGTTTTTT. Based on the CDR3 plus reference TRBV2 and TRBJ1-4, the full variable domain is EPEVTQTPSHQVTQMGQEVILRCVPISNHLYFYWYRQILGQKVEFLVSFYNNEISEKSEIFDDQFSVERPDGSNFTLKIRSTKLEDSAMYFCASSEQDNVEKLFFGSGTQLSVL.

The chain employs TRBV5-1 and TRBJ2-1, with TRBD2 matching over 7 bases. CDR1 and CDR2 from the germline V gene are SGHRS and YFSETQ. The CDR3 is made up of 15 amino acids. Unmatched junction bases numbered 7, after V lost 4 bases and J lost 3 bases. CDR3: CASSLSGSVYNEQFF. The CDR3 DNA sequence: TGCGCCAGCAGCCTTAGCGGGTCGGTCTACAATGAGCAGTTCTTC.

This rearrangement joins TRBV2 to TRBJ1-2; perhaps TRBD1 as D (6 bases). The CDR3 consists of 14 residues. The V gene's germline CDR1 is SNHLY and CDR2 FYNNEI. V was shortened by 6 bases and J by 1 base, with 12 bases between the two germline ends. CDR3 in amino acids: CASRDDRINYGYTF. CDR3 nucleotide sequence: TGTGCCAGCAGAGACGACAGGATTAACTATGGCTACACCTTC.

The rearrangement joins TRBV9 to TRBJ1-6; 7 bases map to TRBD1. After removal of 0 bases from V and 10 bases from J, the junction contained 7 bases not matched to a gene. The length of the CDR3 is 15 residues. Germline CDR1 and CDR2: SGDLS and YYNGEE. The DNA for the CDR3 is TGTGCCAGCAGCGTAGGCGGAGGGGGCGGATCACCCCTCCACTTT. This sequence encodes CASSVGGGGGSPLHF.

The gene calls are TRBV3-1 (or the pseudogene TRBV3-2) and TRBJ1-3, with TRBD1 matching over 10 bases. Germline V gene data show CDR1 as LGHDT and CDR2 as YNNKEL (reference sequence). Trimming cost V 3 bases and J 2 bases; bases outside gene matches: 1. The CDR3 is 15 residues long. CDR3 sequence: CASSQTGGPGNTIYF. The CDR3 DNA reads TGTGCCAGCAGCCAGACAGGGGGCCCTGGAAACACCATATATTTT.

This clone was seen many times. This chain uses TRBV4-2 with TRBJ2-2; 8 bases agree with TRBD1. Germline V gives CDR1 LGHNA, CDR2 YNFKEQ. The V and J ends lost 4 bases and 4 bases, in that order; junction bases with no gene match: 11. The length of the CDR3 is 17 residues. The CDR3 loop reads CASSPRDRGWSTGELFF. CDR3 DNA: TGTGCCAGCAGCCCCCGCGACAGGGGTTGGAGCACCGGGGAGCTGTTTTTT.

The rearrangement joins TRBV19 to TRBJ1-5, with a tentative D call TRBD1 (6 bases). Trimming took off 4 bases at V and 4 bases at J, with 20 bases between the two ends. CDR1 LNHDA and CDR2 SQIVND come from the germline V gene (reference sequence). The CDR3 runs to 17 residues. The CDR3 DNA sequence: TGTGCCAGTAGTACCCTGGGGTTGGGGGCCTTTAATCAGCCCCAGCATTTT. Translation: CASSTLGLGAFNQPQHF.

This clone was counted at least ten times. The V call is TRBV10-1, the J call TRBJ1-5; D call uncertain. This CDR3 spans 14 amino acids. Germline CDR1 reads WNHNN; CDR2 reads SYGVQD (reference sequence). Between the trimmed V and J ends, which lost 4 bases and 9 bases, there was a span of 16 bases. This CDR3 is CASSGGNPLAPQHF. CDR3 in DNA: TGCGCCAGCAGTGGAGGGAACCCTCTGGCGCCCCAGCATTTT.

The chain is built from TRBV7-9 and TRBJ1-2; D remains unclear. Trimming removed 1 base from V and 0 bases from J, with 12 bases in between. The CDR3 runs to 16 residues. CDR1 is SEHNR and CDR2 is FQNEAQ in the germline V gene (reference sequence). CDR3 region: CASSLVGGQANYGYTF. The CDR3 nucleotides read TGTGCCAGCAGCTTAGTGGGAGGTCAAGCTAACTATGGCTACACCTTC.

The chain carries TRBV28 and TRBJ1-2; the match to TRBD1 covers 8 bases. The CDR3 totals 14 residues. The V gene end was trimmed by 6 bases and the J gene end by 7 bases; junction bases not matched to a gene: 10. The germline CDR1 and CDR2 sequences are MDHEN and SYDVKM. The CDR3: CASSPTDRGGGYTF. CDR3 sequence (DNA): TGTGCCAGCAGCCCTACCGACAGGGGAGGTGGCTACACCTTC.

This sequence joins TRBV2 and TRBJ2-5; 7 nucleotides align to TRBD1. Germline assignment: CDR1 SNHLY and CDR2 FYNNEI. The length of the CDR3 is 14 residues. Trimming removed 3 bases from V and 5 bases from J; junction bases left unmatched: 6. CDR3 DNA sequence: TGTGCCAGCAGTGATTTCCAGGGGGACGAGACCCAGTACTTC. It encodes CASSDFQGDETQYF.

The J gene is TRBJ2-1, the V gene TRBV6-5; 9 nucleotides line up with TRBD2. Germline V gene lookup returns CDR1 MNHEY and CDR2 SVGAGI. This CDR3 contains 15 residues. J gave up 3 bases and V 7 bases, and 7 bases lay outside the gene matches. CDR3 nucleotide sequence: TGTGCCAGCAACCCCTTAGCGGGGGACTACAATGAGCAGTTCTTC. Translated, it gives CASNPLAGDYNEQFF.

V and J are TRBV5-1 and TRBJ2-3; D is possibly TRBD2 (6 bases). The CDR3 has 14 residues. The V gene lost 1 base and the J gene lost 2 bases, with 8 bases spanning the gap. Germline V CDR1 and CDR2: SGHRS, YFSETQ. The CDR3 DNA sequence: TGCGCCAGCAGCTTGTGGGGGGTCACAGATACGCAGTATTTT. It encodes CASSLWGVTDTQYF.

The rearrangement joins TRBV18 to TRBJ2-3; weak D call: TRBD1 (7 bases). The V end was cut by 5 bases, the J end by 0 bases, with 12 bases between. CDR1 KGHSH and CDR2 LQKENI come from the germline V gene. The CDR3 spans 15 residues. CDR3 coding DNA: TGTGCCAGCTCATTACAGGGGACTAGCACAGATACGCAGTATTTT. This encodes CASSLQGTSTDTQYF.

This chain joins TRBV7-2 and TRBJ2-1; D unresolved. This CDR3 is 14 amino acids long. V lost 1 base to trimming and J lost 4 bases, with 8 bases between them. Per germline, CDR1 SGHTA and CDR2 FQGNSA. Here the CDR3 DNA reads TGTGCCAGCAGCTTAGGGCAGGCATACAATGAGCAGTTCTTC. It translates to CASSLGQAYNEQFF.

The rearrangement joins TRBV30 to TRBJ1-6; D remains unclear. Germline V gene data show CDR1 as GTSNPN and CDR2 as SVGIG (reference sequence). CDR3 length: 17 residues. Trimming took 5 bases from V and 4 from J, leaving 21 bases between them. CDR3 residues: CAWAASGNALYNSPLHF. The CDR3 bases are TGTGCCTGGGCGGCGTCGGGGAATGCCTTATATAATTCACCCCTCCACTTT.